This passage covers 27 T cell receptor beta chains from one sample sequenced in a study of T-cell memory formation after mild COVID-19. MiXCR was run by TCRdb on the 5' RACE reads, yielding one entry per CDR3 protein. This sample carries about 350,000 distinct CDR3 sequences, around 27% of them seen once, and the ten largest clones take 13%. The sequencing sample was made of PBMCs or a T cell subset sorted from them (not recorded which). The source of these receptors is an adult woman who had mild COVID-19 (a few samples of this study predate the infection). Cell type and time point are not known.

This chain joins TRBV20-1 and TRBJ2-7, with 11 bases identical to TRBD2. CDR3 length: 15 residues. Unmatched junction bases numbered 9, after V lost 6 bases and J lost 2 bases. Per the germline V gene, CDR1 is DFQATT and CDR2 is SNEGSKA (reference sequence). DNA of the CDR3: TGCAGTGCAATCAATAGCGGGAGGGCCCCCTACGAGCAGTACTTC. Encoded protein: CSAINSGRAPYEQYF.

This clonotype has a handful of counts. The rearrangement links TRBV25-1 to TRBJ1-2; TRBD1 agrees at 7 bases. Trimming removed 2 bases from V and 4 bases from J; junction bases left unmatched: 13. Germline-derived CDR1 and CDR2 are MGHDK and SYGVNS. This CDR3 is 17 amino acids long. For the CDR3, the DNA is TGTGCCAGCAGTGAACACAACCCGACAGGGACGACCTATGGCTACACCTTC. This translates into CASSEHNPTGTTYGYTF.

This clonotype was counted a few times. The genes are TRBV24-1 and TRBJ2-1, with TRBD1 identical over 8 bases. The germline gives CDR1 KGHDR, CDR2 SFDVKD. The ends lost 0 bases at V and 9 bases at J; junction bases unmatched: 3. The CDR3 totals 14 residues. CDR3: CATSDLLTGGEQFF. The CDR3 coding sequence is TGTGCCACCAGTGATTTGCTAACAGGGGGTGAGCAGTTCTTC.

Only one count was recorded for this clonotype. This rearrangement joins TRBV27 to TRBJ1-5; D remains ambiguous. The V end lost 5 bases, the J end lost 2 bases, and 13 bases lay between the germline ends. Per germline, CDR1 MNHEY and CDR2 SMNVEV (reference sequence). The CDR3 sequence is 15 residues long. CDR3 nucleotide sequence: TGTGCCAGCAGTACTGGGGTAAAGGGCAATCAGCCCCAGCATTTT. Protein sequence: CASSTGVKGNQPQHF.

This clonotype was seen more than once but under ten times. The chain employs TRBV7-9 and TRBJ1-5; D call uncertain. The CDR3 runs to 13 residues. Germline CDR1 SEHNR, CDR2 FQNEAQ (reference sequence). The ends were cut back, 1 base at V and 5 bases at J, with 6 bases in the middle. The DNA of the CDR3 is TGTGCCAGCAGCTTAGAGACTTATCAGCCCCAGCATTTT. As protein: CASSLETYQPQHF.

This clonotype showed up just a few times. V gene TRBV12-3 or TRBV12-4 combines with J gene TRBJ2-5; either TRBD1 or TRBD2 may fit D (7 bases each). With 4 bases removed from V and 3 bases from J, the gap between germline ends came to 15 bases. The CDR3 is 15 residues long. CDR3 bases: TGTGCCAGCAGTTCGTTATCAGGGGGGGAAGAGACCCAGTACTTC. Its translation is CASSSLSGGEETQYF.

CDR3 protein: CASSPETAPDTQYF. In DNA, the CDR3 is TGTGCCAGCAGTCCCGAAACCGCCCCAGATACGCAGTATTTT. The J gene is TRBJ2-3, the V gene TRBV7-6, with D unresolved. Deletions cut 6 bases from V and 4 bases from J, with 14 bases between. This CDR3 has 14 amino acids. Germline V CDR1 and CDR2: SGHVS, FNYEAQ.

This clonotype has a handful of counts. The chain couples TRBV4-1 to TRBJ1-2, with 9 bases identical to TRBD1. J gave up 4 bases and V 5 bases, and 8 bases lay outside the gene matches. Germline CDR1 is MGHRA and CDR2 is YSYEKL. The CDR3 sequence is 15 residues long. CDR3: CASSGDRATLYGYTF. The DNA for the CDR3 is TGCGCCAGCAGCGGGGACAGGGCAACTCTCTATGGCTACACCTTC.

The chain joins TRBV4-1 to TRBJ2-1, with no clear D. The CDR3 runs 15 residues. Germline CDR1 MGHRA, CDR2 YSYEKL. Trimming left V 4 bases short and J 4 bases short, with 14 bases between. The CDR3 nucleotides are TGCGCCAGCAGCCCTGCTGCTATCGGGTACAATGAGCAGTTCTTC. Its translation: CASSPAAIGYNEQFF.

This clonotype was found a few times. This sequence joins TRBV7-9 and TRBJ2-5, with D perhaps given as TRBD1 or TRBD2 (6 bases each). Trimming pared 5 bases from V and 6 bases from J, leaving 25 bases between. CDR3 length: 17 residues. Germline CDR1 reads SEHNR; CDR2 reads FQNEAQ (reference sequence). CDR3 nucleotides: TGTGCCAGCAGCCGCCTCTTTGTGGGGGGCTTAGGAAAGACCCAGTACTTC. Translated: CASSRLFVGGLGKTQYF. Full variable domain (missing parts from reference TRBV7-9 and TRBJ2-5): DTGVSQNPRHKITKRGQNVTFRCDPISEHNRLYWYRQTLGQGPEFLTYFQNEAQLEKSRLLSDRFSAERPKGSFSTLEIQRTEQGDSAMYLCASSRLFVGGLGKTQYFGPGTRLLVL.

This clonotype was counted only a few times. CDR3 coding DNA: TGTGCCAGCAGTATCCTCCGGGCGTCGGGTGAAAAACTGTTTTTT. Translating it yields CASSILRASGEKLFF. The chain is built from TRBV12-3 or TRBV12-4 and TRBJ1-4; D uncertain. The CDR3 is made up of 15 amino acids. V was trimmed by 5 bases and J by 7 bases, leaving 17 bases between them.

This clonotype showed up just a few times. This chain connects TRBV20-1 to TRBJ2-3; 10 bases are shared with TRBD2. The CDR3 spans 15 residues. Per the germline V gene, CDR1 is DFQATT and CDR2 is SNEGSKA (reference sequence). With 3 bases clipped from V and 2 bases from J, the junction kept 5 bases outside the gene matches. This CDR3 is CSARRTSGVTDTQYF. The CDR3 nucleotides read TGCAGTGCTAGGAGGACTAGCGGAGTCACAGATACGCAGTATTTT.

This chain joins TRBV6-6 and TRBJ2-7; 9 bases fit TRBD1. Germline V gene lookup returns CDR1 MNHNY and CDR2 SVGAGI (reference sequence). With 6 bases clipped from V and 3 bases from J, the junction kept 6 bases outside the gene matches. The CDR3 runs 14 residues. DNA of the CDR3: TGTGCCAGCAGGCCCCGGGACAGGGACTACGAGCAGTACTTC. It specifies CASRPRDRDYEQYF.

V and J are TRBV7-2 and TRBJ2-7; D remains ambiguous. The CDR3 totals 13 residues. Germline V gene data show CDR1 as SGHTA and CDR2 as FQGNSA. V was trimmed by 5 bases and J by 1 base, leaving 9 bases between them. CDR3 amino acids: CASSPPRSYEQYF. CDR3 DNA: TGTGCCAGCAGCCCTCCCAGATCCTACGAGCAGTACTTC.

This clonotype turned up a few times. V is TRBV11-2 and J is TRBJ2-1; 9 bases map to TRBD2. V was pared by 1 base and J by 9 bases, with 4 bases of the junction left unmatched. This CDR3 spans 14 amino acids. Germline V gene lookup returns CDR1 SGHAT and CDR2 FQNNGV. CDR3 sequence: CASSLGAGGSEQFF. Written as DNA, the CDR3 is TGTGCCAGCAGCTTAGGGGCGGGAGGGAGTGAGCAGTTCTTC.

This clonotype was detected a few times. This rearrangement joins TRBV5-6 to TRBJ2-5; TRBD2 matches 16 bases. Germline V CDR1 and CDR2: SGHDT, YYEEEE. The J segment lost 4 bases and the V segment lost 4 bases, leaving 7 bases of the junction unmatched. This CDR3 contains 17 residues. CDR3 DNA: TGTGCCAGCAGCGGGACTAGCGGGGGGGCCCCCGGAGAGACCCAGTACTTC. It specifies CASSGTSGGAPGETQYF. Based on the CDR3 plus reference TRBV5-6 and TRBJ2-5, the full variable domain is DAGVTQSPTHLIKTRGQQVTLRCSPKSGHDTVSWYQQALGQGPQFIFQYYEEEERQRGNFPDRFSGHQFPNYSSELNVNALLLGDSALYLCASSGTSGGAPGETQYFGPGTRLLVL.

J is TRBJ2-7 and V is TRBV20-1; unclear D gene. V was shortened by 5 bases and J by 4 bases, with 12 bases between the two germline ends. CDR1 is DFQATT and CDR2 is SNEGSKA in the germline V gene (reference sequence). The CDR3 runs to 12 residues. In nucleotides, the CDR3 is TGCAGTGCTCCACCGTTCGAATACGAGCAGTACTTC. Encoded protein: CSAPPFEYEQYF.

This clonotype has more than one count but fewer than ten. The chain combines TRBV4-1 with TRBJ2-1; TRBD2 matches at 12 bases. Trimming took 3 bases from V and 0 from J; bases not matched to a gene: 12. The CDR3 is 20 residues long. The V gene's germline CDR1 is MGHRA and CDR2 YSYEKL. The CDR3 nucleotides are TGCGCCAGCAGCCACATAGGACTAGCGGGGTCCTTAAGCTCCTACAATGAGCAGTTCTTC. This codes for CASSHIGLAGSLSSYNEQFF.

The V call is TRBV20-1, the J call TRBJ2-6; perhaps TRBD1 as D (5 bases). This CDR3 comprises 17 residues. V was pared by 0 bases and J by 0 bases, with 12 bases between. Germline CDR1 DFQATT, CDR2 SNEGSKA (reference sequence). The CDR3 loop is CSARESGKTSGANVLTF. CDR3 bases: TGCAGTGCTAGAGAGTCAGGGAAAACCTCTGGGGCCAACGTCCTGACTTTC.

This clonotype has only a few counts. The CDR3 region is CSARDRQGMNTEAFF. The CDR3 DNA is TGCAGTGCTAGAGATCGACAGGGCATGAACACTGAAGCTTTCTTT. V gene TRBV20-1 combines with J gene TRBJ1-1, with 7 bases aligning to TRBD1. The V gene's germline CDR1 is DFQATT and CDR2 SNEGSKA (reference sequence). The J segment lost 0 bases and the V segment lost 0 bases, leaving 4 bases of the junction unmatched. The CDR3 consists of 15 residues.

CDR3 loop: CASSLSQDKNTEAFF. In nucleotides, the CDR3 is TGCGCCAGCAGCTTGTCGCAGGATAAAAACACTGAAGCTTTCTTT. The chain carries TRBV5-1 and TRBJ1-1; D uncertain. V was pared by 1 base and J by 2 bases, with 12 bases between. The CDR3 contains 15 residues. CDR1 SGHRS and CDR2 YFSETQ come from the germline V gene.

This clonotype was recorded once. This chain links TRBV27 with TRBJ1-2; 7 bases fit TRBD1. Trimming at V came to 5 bases and at J to 8 bases, leaving 5 bases not matched to a gene. Germline CDR1 and CDR2: MNHEY and SMNVEV (reference sequence). The CDR3 spans 12 residues. The CDR3 reads CASSIEQGGYTF. The CDR3 bases are TGTGCCAGCAGTATCGAACAGGGGGGCTACACCTTC.

The table lists this clonotype with many counts. The V and J genes are TRBV5-1 and TRBJ1-6; the match to TRBD1 covers 7 bases. With V trimmed by 0 bases and J by 11 bases, 11 bases remained unmatched. The CDR3 is 16 residues long. Germline V CDR1 and CDR2: SGHRS, YFSETQ. Here the CDR3 reads CASSLDYGTAQTPLHF. The CDR3 DNA follows: TGCGCCAGCAGCTTGGATTATGGGACAGCACAAACACCCCTCCACTTT.

The chain uses TRBV2 and TRBJ2-5, with 7 bases fitting TRBD1. Germline values: CDR1 SNHLY, CDR2 FYNNEI. The CDR3 consists of 13 residues. V lost 8 bases to trimming and J lost 5 bases; unmatched junction nucleotides: 8. The CDR3 protein is CASLGTATETQYF. The CDR3 DNA reads TGTGCCAGCCTGGGGACAGCAACGGAGACCCAGTACTTC.

This clonotype was seen a handful of times. V usage is TRBV5-1 and J usage is TRBJ2-7; the D gene is possibly TRBD2 (5 bases). CDR3 length: 14 residues. Per germline, CDR1 SGHRS and CDR2 YFSETQ. V lost 0 bases to trimming and J lost 3 bases, with 10 bases between them. CDR3 amino acids: CASSLGTWVYEQYF. Here the CDR3 DNA reads TGCGCCAGCAGCTTGGGGACTTGGGTCTACGAGCAGTACTTC.

This clonotype was picked up a small number of times. The V gene is TRBV12-3 or TRBV12-4, the J gene TRBJ2-1; 8 positions agree with TRBD2. The CDR3 length is 14 residues. Trimming cost V 3 bases and J 5 bases; bases outside gene matches: 3. CDR3 sequence (DNA): TGTGCCAGCAGTTTGCGGGGGGCGGACAATGAGCAGTTCTTC. Its translation: CASSLRGADNEQFF.

This clonotype was recorded a few times. This chain uses TRBV5-1 with TRBJ2-1; 7 bases fit TRBD2. The CDR3 covers 16 residues. Germline V gene data show CDR1 as SGHRS and CDR2 as YFSETQ. J gave up 2 bases and V 0 bases, and 5 bases lay outside the gene matches. The CDR3 region is CASSLALSGAYNEQFF. In DNA, the CDR3 is TGCGCCAGCAGCTTGGCCCTAAGCGGGGCCTACAATGAGCAGTTCTTC. Supplemented by reference TRBV5-1 and TRBJ2-1, the full variable domain reads KAGVTQTPRYLIKTRGQQVTLSCSPISGHRSVSWYQQTPGQGLQFLFEYFSETQRNKGNFPGRFSGRQFSNSRSEMNVSTLELGDSALYLCASSLALSGAYNEQFFGPGTRLTVL.